This entry lists 8 T cell receptor beta chains sequenced from one sample in a study of early T cells in non-severe SARS-CoV-2 infection. One entry per CDR3 protein, called by TCRdb with MiXCR from the 5' RACE reads. The sample shows tens of thousands of distinct CDR3 sequences, around 12% of them seen only once. Sample: whole blood, taken at baseline. These receptors came from an adult who was a healthcare worker with PCR-confirmed SARS-CoV-2 infection or an uninfected control (not recorded which). The donor label of this sample is uncertain.

This clonotype has a count of ten or more. The CDR3 sequence: CATSGAGTGGNTIYF. As DNA, the CDR3 is TGTGCCACCAGTGGTGCCGGGACAGGAGGAAACACCATATATTTT. The rearrangement links TRBV24-1 to TRBJ1-3, with 8 bases aligning to TRBD1. The CDR3 covers 15 residues. Trimming cost V 5 bases and J 4 bases; bases outside gene matches: 6. CDR1 is KGHDR and CDR2 is SFDVKD in the germline V gene.

There are a few counts of this clonotype. This chain joins TRBV18 and TRBJ2-1, with 9 nucleotides matching TRBD1. CDR1 and CDR2 (germline): KGHSH, LQKENI. The CDR3 extends over 15 amino acids. The V segment lost 6 bases and the J segment 2 bases; nucleotides outside the gene matches: 5. The CDR3 DNA reads TGTGCCAGCTCGTCAACAGGGGGCCCCTACAATGAGCAGTTCTTC. Its protein product is CASSSTGGPYNEQFF.

This clonotype was observed a handful of times. The J gene is TRBJ1-2, the V gene TRBV12-3 or TRBV12-4; D is uncertain. The CDR3 length is 13 residues. The V gene lost 8 bases and the J gene lost 2 bases, with 12 bases spanning the gap. CDR3 in DNA: TGTGCCAGCTCCGCGAGGCCCAACTATGGCTACACCTTC. Encoded protein: CASSARPNYGYTF.

The sample holds a few counts of this clonotype. This chain links TRBV19 with TRBJ2-2; D gene unclear. CDR1 LNHDA and CDR2 SQIVND come from the germline V gene (reference sequence). This CDR3 region has 16 residues. V dropped 7 bases and J dropped 1 base, with 16 bases sitting between them. In DNA, the CDR3 is TGTGCCAGTACCGACCTTGTCGGGTTGAACACCGGGGAGCTGTTTTTT. This encodes CASTDLVGLNTGELFF.

V gene TRBV3-1 combines with J gene TRBJ2-5, with D perhaps being TRBD1 or TRBD2 (5 bases each). V was cut by 4 bases and J by 5 bases, with 20 bases left in between. The germline V gene has CDR1 LGHDT and CDR2 YNNKEL (reference sequence). The CDR3 contains 16 residues. The CDR3: CASSPSGASGSETQYF. The CDR3 DNA follows: TGTGCCAGCAGCCCATCCGGAGCCTCAGGGAGCGAGACCCAGTACTTC.

J is TRBJ2-3 and V is TRBV18, with D unclear. The V end was cut by 3 bases, the J end by 7 bases, with 11 bases between. The CDR3 is made up of 13 amino acids. Germline CDR1 is KGHSH and CDR2 is LQKENI. This CDR3 reads CASSPPPANTQYF. DNA of the CDR3: TGTGCCAGCTCACCCCCCCCTGCAAATACGCAGTATTTT.

This clonotype appeared a few times. This chain connects TRBV19 to TRBJ2-5, with TRBD1 matching 7 bases. Germline values: CDR1 LNHDA, CDR2 SQIVND (reference sequence). The CDR3 runs 14 residues. V was clipped by 9 bases and J by 5 bases; unmatched bases: 12. Here the CDR3 reads CARGDNRGVETQYF. CDR3 sequence (DNA): TGTGCCAGGGGAGACAACAGGGGAGTGGAGACCCAGTACTTC.

There are a few counts of this clonotype. The rearrangement uses TRBV10-3 and TRBJ1-1, with unresolved D. Germline-derived CDR1 and CDR2 are ENHRY and SYGVKD. V dropped 2 bases and J dropped 0 bases, with 28 bases sitting between them. The CDR3 spans 21 residues. The CDR3 DNA reads as TGTGCCATCAGTGAGGAAGGATTGATATGCCTAGGTCCATCTCTGAACACTGAAGCTTTCTTT. Translated, it gives CAISEEGLICLGPSLNTEAFF.